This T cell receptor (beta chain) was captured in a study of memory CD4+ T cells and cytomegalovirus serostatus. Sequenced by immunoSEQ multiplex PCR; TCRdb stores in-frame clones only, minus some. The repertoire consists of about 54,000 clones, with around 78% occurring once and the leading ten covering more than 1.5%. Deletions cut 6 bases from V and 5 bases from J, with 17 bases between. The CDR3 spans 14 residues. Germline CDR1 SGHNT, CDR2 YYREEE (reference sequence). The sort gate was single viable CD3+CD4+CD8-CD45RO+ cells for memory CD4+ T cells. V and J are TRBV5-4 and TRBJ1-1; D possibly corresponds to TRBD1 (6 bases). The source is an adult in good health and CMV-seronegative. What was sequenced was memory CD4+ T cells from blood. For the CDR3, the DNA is TGTGCCAGCACGTCGTGGGGGGGCGCGACTGAAGCTTTCTTT. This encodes CASTSWGGATEAFF.